Listed here are 22 T cell receptor beta chains from one sample, sequenced in a study of T cell repertoires in cytomegalovirus infection. From the reads, TCRdb called clonotypes with MiXCR, one entry per CDR3 protein. This table holds 250,000 or so distinct CDR3 sequences, 9.1% found once. Sequencing input: PBMCs. Receptor source: a human donor in good health (CMV status not recorded). Some clones in this sample may be carry-over from other donors' samples.

A few counts support this clonotype. The rearrangement links TRBV29-1 to TRBJ2-7; D perhaps matches TRBD1 (5 bases). The CDR3 spans 11 residues. Germline CDR1 SQVTM, CDR2 ANQGSEA. The V gene lost 6 bases and the J gene lost 4 bases, with 10 bases spanning the gap. The CDR3 sequence is CSVDKGYEQYF. CDR3 DNA sequence: TGCAGCGTGGACAAGGGGTACGAGCAGTACTTC.

This clonotype was counted many times. J is TRBJ2-2 and V is TRBV6-2 or TRBV6-3; TRBD1 matches 10 bases. After removal of 6 bases from V and 2 bases from J, the junction contained 9 bases not matched to a gene. The CDR3 has 17 amino acids. CDR1 and CDR2 (germline): MNHEY, SVGEGT. DNA of the CDR3: TGTGCCAGCAGACTAGGGACAGGGGCCCTCAACACCGGGGAGCTGTTTTTT. It specifies CASRLGTGALNTGELFF.

This clonotype was counted at least ten times. This chain joins TRBV7-6 and TRBJ1-6, with 8 bases matching TRBD1. The CDR3 extends over 16 amino acids. V lost 1 base and J lost 7; bases outside the gene matches: 6. Germline V lookup: CDR1 SGHVS, CDR2 FNYEAQ. CDR3 protein: CASSLGGQGANSPLHF. As DNA, the CDR3 is TGTGCCAGCAGCTTAGGGGGCCAGGGGGCCAATTCACCCCTCCACTTT.

A few counts support this clonotype. The V and J genes are TRBV15 and TRBJ1-4; D unresolved. Trimming removed 0 bases at V and 7 bases at J, with 18 bases between. The CDR3 has 17 amino acids. Per the germline V gene, CDR1 is LNHNV and CDR2 is YYDKDF (reference sequence). Here the CDR3 DNA reads TGTGCCACCAGCAGAGATGAGTATGGAGCCCGTAGTGAAAAACTGTTTTTT. Protein: CATSRDEYGARSEKLFF. The full variable domain, its missing parts supplied by reference TRBV15 and TRBJ1-4, is DAMVIQNPRYQVTQFGKPVTLSCSQTLNHNVMYWYQQKSSQAPKLLFHYYDKDFNNEADTPDNFQSRRPNTSFCFLDIRSPGLGDTAMYLCATSRDEYGARSEKLFFGSGTQLSVL.

This clonotype was observed many times. This chain connects TRBV7-2 to TRBJ1-5; TRBD1 matches 9 bases. CDR1 SGHTA and CDR2 FQGNSA come from the germline V gene. V lost 4 bases, J lost 4 bases, and 5 bases stayed unmatched. The CDR3 consists of 15 residues. CDR3 bases: TGTGCCAGCAGCTGGGACAGGGCAGGAAATCAGCCCCAGCATTTT. Translation gives CASSWDRAGNQPQHF.

This clonotype came up many times. The chain carries TRBV3-1 and TRBJ1-2; a possible D gene is TRBD1 (5 bases). Trimming removed 3 bases from V and 0 bases from J, with 11 bases in between. Germline V gives CDR1 LGHDT, CDR2 YNNKEL (reference sequence). This CDR3 contains 15 residues. The CDR3 bases are TGTGCCAGCAGCCAGGGACTGCGCCCTAACTATGGCTACACCTTC. Translating gives CASSQGLRPNYGYTF.

This clonotype was recorded many times. The chain combines TRBV6-2 or TRBV6-3 with TRBJ2-7, with 11 bases matching TRBD1. The junction had 7 bases not matched to a gene; V was cut back by 3 bases and J by 6 bases. Germline CDR1 is MNHEY and CDR2 is SVGEGT. The CDR3 sequence is 15 residues long. DNA for the CDR3: TGTGCCAGCAGTTATACCACCGGGACAGGGGGCGAGCAGTACTTC. Translated, it gives CASSYTTGTGGEQYF.

This clonotype was observed many times. The chain has TRBV5-1 and TRBJ2-3; TRBD2 matches at 11 bases. Germline V gene lookup returns CDR1 SGHRS and CDR2 YFSETQ. The CDR3 runs to 16 residues. V shed 2 bases and J 5 bases; nucleotides not matched to a gene: 7. The CDR3 is CASSFETGLAVDTQYF. For the CDR3, the DNA is TGCGCCAGCAGCTTCGAAACGGGACTAGCGGTAGATACGCAGTATTTT.

At least ten counts were recorded for this clonotype. The chain links TRBV27 to TRBJ1-5; TRBD1 is a possible D gene (5 bases). Deletions cut 5 bases from V and 0 bases from J, with 11 bases between. The CDR3 totals 15 residues. Germline CDR1 and CDR2: MNHEY and SMNVEV (reference sequence). CDR3 nucleotides: TGTGCCAGCAGTCCGACAGCAAATAGCAATCAGCCCCAGCATTTT. Translated: CASSPTANSNQPQHF.

This clonotype was detected only a few times. The rearrangement joins TRBV7-2 to TRBJ1-5, with TRBD1 as a possible D gene (6 bases). The CDR3 has 15 residues. CDR1 is SGHTA and CDR2 is FQGNSA in the germline V gene. Trimming left V 5 bases short and J 1 base short, with 12 bases between. CDR3 protein: CASSPGTQSNQPQHF. As DNA, the CDR3 is TGTGCCAGCAGCCCAGGGACACAGAGCAATCAGCCCCAGCATTTT.

A note on this clonotype: With a much larger clone just one base away, this may be a read error. The CDR3 DNA sequence: TGTGCCAGCAGTTTATACAGGGACACTGAAGCTTTCTTT. It translates to CASSLYRDTEAFF. The chain employs TRBV27 and TRBJ1-1; D possibly corresponds to TRBD1 (6 bases). Germline-derived CDR1 and CDR2 are MNHEY and SMNVEV (reference sequence). V was clipped by 1 base and J by 3 bases, with 6 bases between them. CDR3 length: 13 amino acids.

In its sample, this clonotype was seen many times. The chain carries TRBV7-2 and TRBJ1-4, with D uncertain. This CDR3 has 16 residues. CDR1 is SGHTA, CDR2 FQGNSA, per germline. Trimming removed 2 bases at V and 5 bases at J, with 15 bases between. Here the CDR3 DNA reads TGTGCCAGCAGCTTAAAGAAACGGACGGGAAATGAAAAACTGTTTTTT. Its translation is CASSLKKRTGNEKLFF.

This clonotype was counted a few times. The V call is TRBV29-1, the J call TRBJ2-1, with D tentatively TRBD2 (7 bases). The CDR3 consists of 15 residues. The germline gives CDR1 SQVTM, CDR2 ANQGSEA. V was trimmed by 1 base and J by 8 bases, leaving 18 bases between them. CDR3 DNA: TGCAGCGTTGAAGGTGGAAGGGGGGGAACGGATGAGCAGTTCTTC. It translates to CSVEGGRGGTDEQFF.

This clonotype showed up many times. The chain employs TRBV12-3 or TRBV12-4 and TRBJ2-7, with no clear D. The CDR3 totals 11 residues. Trimming took 4 bases from V and 5 from J, leaving 6 bases between them. CDR3: CASSSLHEQYF. As DNA, the CDR3 is TGTGCCAGCAGTTCTTTGCACGAGCAGTACTTC.

This clonotype was seen many times. The rearrangement links TRBV7-2 to TRBJ1-5; tentatively, D is TRBD1 (5 bases). V lost 2 bases to trimming and J lost 6 bases, with 5 bases between them. The CDR3 has 12 residues. Germline V gene data show CDR1 as SGHTA and CDR2 as FQGNSA. In nucleotides, the CDR3 is TGTGCCAGCAGCTTAAGGGGTCAGCCCCAGCATTTT. Translating it yields CASSLRGQPQHF.

Many counts were recorded for this clonotype. The V gene is TRBV28, the J gene TRBJ1-2, with 7 bases aligning to TRBD1. The CDR3 consists of 14 residues. The germline gives CDR1 MDHEN, CDR2 SYDVKM. V shed 5 bases and J 7 bases; nucleotides not matched to a gene: 10. CDR3: CASSPPGQPRGYTF. The CDR3 DNA sequence: TGTGCCAGCAGTCCCCCGGGACAGCCGCGTGGCTACACCTTC.

This clonotype was counted at least ten times. The J gene is TRBJ1-1, the V gene TRBV19; 7 nucleotides agree with TRBD1. CDR1 and CDR2 (germline): LNHDA, SQIVND (reference sequence). This CDR3 region has 16 residues. With V trimmed by 4 bases and J by 2 bases, 10 bases remained unmatched. The CDR3 bases are TGTGCCAGTAGTAGACGACAGGGCGAGGGTAACACTGAAGCTTTCTTT. Its translation: CASSRRQGEGNTEAFF.

This sequence joins TRBV11-3 and TRBJ2-3; 10 bases are a match to TRBD2. CDR1 SGHNT and CDR2 YENEEA come from the germline V gene. J lost 2 bases, V lost 4 bases, and 6 bases had no gene match. The CDR3 is made up of 16 amino acids. CDR3 residues: CASSSTLAGNTDTQYF. The DNA of the CDR3 is TGTGCCAGCAGCTCAACACTAGCGGGAAACACAGATACGCAGTATTTT.

This clonotype was picked up many times. V usage is TRBV4-2 and J usage is TRBJ1-5, with 12 bases lining up with TRBD1. Germline-derived CDR1 and CDR2 are LGHNA and YNFKEQ. The trim removed 1 base at V and 1 base at J, leaving 8 bases unmatched. The CDR3 is 19 amino acids. CDR3 coding DNA: TGTGCCAGCAGCCAAGCCCCGGGACAGGGGGCTGGAAGCAATCAGCCCCAGCATTTT. It is translated as CASSQAPGQGAGSNQPQHF.

This clonotype was detected many times. The V call is TRBV12-3 or TRBV12-4, the J call TRBJ2-7; D is unclear. The CDR3 runs to 13 residues. The V gene lost 3 bases and the J gene lost 6 bases, with 12 bases spanning the gap. The CDR3 bases are TGTGCCAGCAGTTTGAACAAGGGTTCCGAGCAGTACTTC. Translated, it gives CASSLNKGSEQYF.

The chain has TRBV6-2 or TRBV6-3 and TRBJ2-1, with D perhaps assigned TRBD1 or TRBD2 (5 bases each). Trimming shortened V by 6 bases and J by 3 bases, and 15 bases separated the two germline ends. Germline assignment: CDR1 MNHEY and CDR2 SVGEGT. The CDR3 runs 15 residues. Written as DNA, the CDR3 is TGTGCCAGCAGCAAAGTGGGGACGTTCTACAATGAGCAGTTCTTC. Translated, it gives CASSKVGTFYNEQFF.

This clonotype showed up just a few times. The genes are TRBV7-2 and TRBJ1-2; tentatively, D is TRBD1 (5 bases). The CDR3 has 14 residues. Trimming removed 5 bases from V and 7 bases from J, with 17 bases in between. Germline CDR1 is SGHTA and CDR2 is FQGNSA. CDR3: CASSVTQGSGGYTF. The CDR3 coding sequence is TGTGCCAGCAGCGTAACCCAGGGTAGCGGTGGCTACACCTTC.